The 26 T cell receptor beta chains below come from one sample, sequenced in a study of cytomegalovirus exposure and HLA in healthy donors. 13 Jbeta primers and 60 Vbeta primers were used for the PCR. Some clones are missing from TCRdb's copy, which holds only in-frame ones; the method was immunoSEQ multiplex PCR. In total, the table holds about 130,000 clones. Sequenced material: PBMCs. These receptors were taken from a man between 18 and 35 years old in good health and CMV-seronegative.

The chain is built from TRBV19 and TRBJ2-3; 8 positions match TRBD2. The V segment lost 10 bases and the J segment 4 bases; nucleotides outside the gene matches: 10. The CDR3 sequence is 14 residues long. Germline lookup yields CDR1 LNHDA and CDR2 SQIVND (reference sequence). CDR3 sequence: CATRPGGRSDTQYF. Here the CDR3 DNA reads TGTGCCACCAGACCGGGAGGGCGATCAGATACGCAGTATTTT.

The rearrangement links TRBV30 to TRBJ1-2; D is unresolved. V dropped 5 bases and J dropped 4 bases, with 8 bases sitting between them. Looked up from germline, CDR1 is GTSNPN and CDR2 is SVGIG (reference sequence). The CDR3 sequence is 11 residues long. The CDR3, as DNA: TGTGCCTGGGCTTCGGGCTATGGCTACACCTTC. Translated: CAWASGYGYTF. Complete variable domain (other parts from reference TRBV30 and TRBJ1-2): SQTIHQWPATLVQPVGSPLSLECTVEGTSNPNLYWYRQAAGRGLQLLFYSVGIGQISSEVPQNLSASRPQDRQFILSSKKLLLSDSGFYLCAWASGYGYTFGSGTRLTVV.

For the CDR3, the DNA is TGTGCCAGCAGCCCAATGAGCTCCTACGAGCAGTACTTC. It yields the protein CASSPMSSYEQYF. The V gene is TRBV6-5, the J gene TRBJ2-7; D is unclear. Germline V gene lookup returns CDR1 MNHEY and CDR2 SVGAGI. Trimming removed 6 bases from V and 0 bases from J, with 9 bases in between. The length of the CDR3 is 13 residues.

This chain connects TRBV27 to TRBJ2-2; TRBD2 aligns across 7 bases. Germline assignment: CDR1 MNHEY and CDR2 SMNVEV (reference sequence). The ends lost 3 bases at V and 7 bases at J; junction bases unmatched: 2. The CDR3 spans 13 residues. The CDR3 sequence: CASSLGGIGELFF. DNA for the CDR3: TGTGCCAGCAGTTTGGGGGGGATCGGGGAGCTGTTTTTT.

V gene TRBV5-1 combines with J gene TRBJ1-1; D not certain. The CDR3 sequence is 13 residues long. The V end was cut by 6 bases, the J end by 4 bases, with 13 bases between. The germline CDR1 and CDR2 sequences are SGHRS and YFSETQ. The chain's CDR3 is CASTSSVITEAFF. In nucleotides, the CDR3 is TGCGCCAGCACTTCGTCGGTGATCACTGAAGCTTTCTTT.

This sequence joins TRBV30 and TRBJ2-2; D unclear. This CDR3 contains 13 residues. Germline CDR1 GTSNPN, CDR2 SVGIG (reference sequence). V shed 4 bases and J shed 1 base, with 7 bases lying between them. CDR3 in DNA: TGTGCCTGGAAACTTATGAACACCGGGGAGCTGTTTTTT. Its translation: CAWKLMNTGELFF.

The V and J genes are TRBV7-8 and TRBJ2-2; TRBD1 might be the D (5 bases). The ends were cut back, 7 bases at V and 7 bases at J, with 16 bases in the middle. The CDR3 contains 14 residues. Germline loops: CDR1 SGHVS, CDR2 FQNEAQ. Here the CDR3 DNA reads TGTGCCAGCAACTCGCAGGGCCAGGACGGGGAGCTGTTTTTT. This encodes CASNSQGQDGELFF.

The rearrangement links TRBV4-2 to TRBJ1-1, with 7 bases that match TRBD1. The length of the CDR3 is 18 residues. Per the germline V gene, CDR1 is LGHNA and CDR2 is YNFKEQ. V shed 4 bases and J 0 bases; nucleotides not matched to a gene: 14. The DNA of the CDR3 is TGTGCCAGCAGCCCCAGGGACAGCGGGTGGGAGGTGAACACTGAAGCTTTCTTT. This encodes CASSPRDSGWEVNTEAFF.

This rearrangement joins TRBV19 to TRBJ1-5, with no clear D. The CDR3 is made up of 17 amino acids. V lost 4 bases to trimming and J lost 2 bases, with 18 bases between them. CDR1 LNHDA and CDR2 SQIVND come from the germline V gene (reference sequence). CDR3 sequence (DNA): TGTGCCAGTAGTAAAGACCTCAAACCGCGAGGCAATCAGCCCCAGCATTTT. This translates into CASSKDLKPRGNQPQHF.

The gene calls are TRBV25-1 and TRBJ2-7; 7 positions match TRBD2. The CDR3 sequence is 15 residues long. Germline V gene lookup returns CDR1 MGHDK and CDR2 SYGVNS. J gave up 2 bases and V 2 bases, and 6 bases lay outside the gene matches. The CDR3 DNA is TGTGCCAGCAGTGAAGTAGGACTAGTAGCCTACGAGCAGTACTTC. Translation gives CASSEVGLVAYEQYF.

This chain joins TRBV27 and TRBJ1-1; maybe TRBD1 (5 bases). Germline values: CDR1 MNHEY, CDR2 SMNVEV (reference sequence). V lost 7 bases, J lost 4 bases, and 16 bases lay in between. This CDR3 contains 14 residues. In nucleotides, the CDR3 is TGTGCCAGCACTCCTTTTGGCGGGACCACTGAAGCTTTCTTT. It yields the protein CASTPFGGTTEAFF.

This rearrangement joins TRBV4-1 to TRBJ2-3; possible D gene TRBD2, 5 bases. With 1 base removed from V and 2 bases from J, the gap between germline ends came to 10 bases. The CDR3 length is 15 residues. Per the germline V gene, CDR1 is MGHRA and CDR2 is YSYEKL. CDR3 bases: TGCGCCAGCAGCCAAGCCCCTAGCCCCACAGATACGCAGTATTTT. Translation: CASSQAPSPTDTQYF.

V usage is TRBV6-1 and J usage is TRBJ1-5; D is undetermined. Per germline, CDR1 MNHNS and CDR2 SASEGT. The length of the CDR3 is 14 residues. Trimming cost V 6 bases and J 9 bases, with 18 bases left between them. The CDR3: CASSDQAPGMPQHF. CDR3 DNA sequence: TGTGCCAGCAGCGATCAAGCGCCCGGGATGCCCCAGCATTTT.

V and J are TRBV4-1 and TRBJ1-2; D is possibly TRBD1 (5 bases). Per the germline V gene, CDR1 is MGHRA and CDR2 is YSYEKL. This CDR3 spans 15 amino acids. With 1 base removed from V and 2 bases from J, the gap between germline ends came to 11 bases. The CDR3 DNA reads TGCGCCAGCAGCCAAGGGATACAGGAGAACTATGGCTACACCTTC. The encoded protein is CASSQGIQENYGYTF.

The chain employs TRBV2 and TRBJ1-2; 7 nucleotides align to TRBD1. In germline, CDR1 is SNHLY, CDR2 FYNNEI. This CDR3 is 15 amino acids long. With V trimmed by 6 bases and J by 1 base, 8 bases remained unmatched. DNA for the CDR3: TGTGCCAGCAGCGAGGGACAGCACCTTAACTATGGCTACACCTTC. This codes for CASSEGQHLNYGYTF.

The V gene is TRBV28, the J gene TRBJ2-7, with unresolved D. The V end was cut by 4 bases, the J end by 2 bases, with 3 bases between. Germline V gene lookup returns CDR1 MDHEN and CDR2 SYDVKM. This CDR3 is 11 amino acids long. In DNA, the CDR3 is TGTGCCAGCAGTTCTACCTACGAGCAGTACTTC. Amino acid sequence: CASSSTYEQYF.

A remark on this clone: This sample includes further DNA sequences coding for the same CDR3. J is TRBJ1-5 and V is TRBV25-1; 8 positions agree with TRBD1. V shed 4 bases, J shed 1 base, and the junction held 3 bases outside the gene matches. The length of the CDR3 is 15 residues. Looked up from germline, CDR1 is MGHDK and CDR2 is SYGVNS. In DNA, the CDR3 is TGTGCCAGCAGTGCAACAGGGGGAAGCAATCAGCCCCAGCATTTT. Its translation is CASSATGGSNQPQHF.

The genes are TRBV12-5 and TRBJ2-7; TRBD1 matches 8 bases. V gave up 2 bases and J gave up 2 bases; unmatched junction bases: 5. The CDR3 runs 15 residues. Germline V gene data show CDR1 as LGHNT and CDR2 as FRNRAP. The CDR3 DNA reads as TGTGCTAGTGGTTTGCCCCAGACAGGGGCCTACGAGCAGTACTTC. Its protein product is CASGLPQTGAYEQYF.

The chain links TRBV7-6 to TRBJ2-3, with D hard to call. The germline CDR1 and CDR2 sequences are SGHVS and FNYEAQ. CDR3 length: 16 residues. Deletions cut 1 base from V and 0 bases from J, with 11 bases between. The CDR3 DNA reads TGTGCCAGCAGCTTAGTGGCGACTGGAAGCACAGATACGCAGTATTTT. Translating it yields CASSLVATGSTDTQYF. The full variable domain, rest sourced from reference TRBV7-6 and TRBJ2-3, is GAGVSQSPRYKVTKRGQDVALRCDPISGHVSLYWYRQALGQGPEFLTYFNYEAQQDKSGLPNDRFSAERPEGSISTLTIQRTEQRDSAMYRCASSLVATGSTDTQYFGPGTRLTVL.

This chain uses TRBV6-1 with TRBJ1-6; D may be TRBD1 (5 bases). Trimming stripped 7 bases from V and 7 bases from J, with 11 bases between. CDR3 length equals 13 residues. Germline CDR1 is MNHNS and CDR2 is SASEGT. CDR3 DNA: TGTGCCAGCATGGAGGGGTGGAATTCACCCCTCCACTTT. This sequence encodes CASMEGWNSPLHF.

The chain employs TRBV7-9 and TRBJ1-6; 7 bases match TRBD1. J gave up 9 bases and V 4 bases, and 9 bases lay outside the gene matches. The CDR3 spans 15 residues. Germline lookup yields CDR1 SEHNR and CDR2 FQNEAQ (reference sequence). For the CDR3, the DNA is TGTGCCAGCAGCTCCATGACAGGGTTTAGTTCACCCCTCCACTTT. Protein: CASSSMTGFSSPLHF.

This chain links TRBV5-1 with TRBJ2-3; D unresolved. V lost 3 bases, J lost 2 bases, and 13 bases lay in between. This CDR3 comprises 15 residues. The V gene's germline CDR1 is SGHRS and CDR2 YFSETQ. CDR3 in amino acids: CASSSSPPNTDTQYF. The CDR3 DNA sequence: TGCGCCAGCAGCTCTAGTCCCCCAAACACAGATACGCAGTATTTT.

The chain links TRBV5-1 to TRBJ1-2; 10 positions match TRBD1. V lost 8 bases to trimming and J lost 3 bases; unmatched junction nucleotides: 4. Per the germline V gene, CDR1 is SGHRS and CDR2 is YFSETQ. This CDR3 is 13 amino acids long. This CDR3 reads CASQTGGDYGYTF. In DNA, the CDR3 is TGCGCCAGTCAGACAGGGGGCGACTATGGCTACACCTTC. Complete variable domain (other parts from reference TRBV5-1 and TRBJ1-2): KAGVTQTPRYLIKTRGQQVTLSCSPISGHRSVSWYQQTPGQGLQFLFEYFSETQRNKGNFPGRFSGRQFSNSRSEMNVSTLELGDSALYLCASQTGGDYGYTFGSGTRLTVV.

The chain links TRBV19 to TRBJ2-2, with TRBD2 identical over 8 bases. The CDR3 sequence is 15 residues long. Looked up from germline, CDR1 is LNHDA and CDR2 is SQIVND (reference sequence). V shed 4 bases and J 3 bases; nucleotides not matched to a gene: 4. CDR3 loop: CASSTVAGYTGELFF. The CDR3, as DNA: TGTGCCAGTAGTACGGTAGCGGGGTACACCGGGGAGCTGTTTTTT.

This chain joins TRBV6-6 and TRBJ1-2; D unclear. The CDR3 sequence is 14 residues long. Trimming removed 0 bases from V and 4 bases from J, with 9 bases in between. The germline CDR1 and CDR2 sequences are MNHNY and SVGAGI (reference sequence). CDR3 in DNA: TGTGCCAGCAGTTACTCGAAATTGGCCTATGGCTACACCTTC. Its protein product is CASSYSKLAYGYTF.

This sequence joins TRBV5-4 and TRBJ1-1; a weak D match, TRBD1 (6 bases). Per germline, CDR1 SGHNT and CDR2 YYREEE (reference sequence). V was pared by 4 bases and J by 5 bases, with 21 bases between. The CDR3 spans 16 residues. CDR3 nucleotide sequence: TGTGCCAGCAGCCAAAAACAACAGGGAATAGGGACTGAAGCTTTCTTT. It is translated as CASSQKQQGIGTEAFF.